This TCR beta chain was recovered during a study of blood T cell repertoires in COVID-19. Looking at the study overall: The study drew acute and convalescent COVID-19 samples from the United States, Italy and Spain. T cells, B-cell-depleted T cells, or PBMCs supplied cDNA or gDNA.

V lost 0 bases and J lost 6, with 15 bases in between. The V gene's germline CDR1 is LGHDT and CDR2 YNNKEL (reference sequence). The length of the CDR3 is 16 residues. As handled by the study authors: How many nucleated cells were present was estimated from reference gene primer amplification. The table came from immunoSEQ multiplex PCR; TCRdb's copy has only in-frame clones and leaves some out. V, J and clone size are those of that table, while D and trimming were read from the DNA. The table lists 190,000 or so clones, around 84% of them singletons. The specimen was peripheral blood. The chain couples TRBV3-1 (or the pseudogene TRBV3-2) to TRBJ1-5, with a tentative D call TRBD1 (5 bases). The TCR was taken from a man between 35 and 55 years old with active or convalescent COVID-19. CDR3 bases: TGTGCCAGCAGCCAAGATGCGGGGGTAGTAGGTCAGCCCCAGCATTTT. It encodes CASSQDAGVVGQPQHF.